This T cell receptor (beta chain) was recovered during a study of PD-1 blockade in mismatch repair-deficient tumors. Overall study: All were previously treated, progressing patients with around eleven mismatch repair-deficient cancer types.

Regarding the study as a whole: Tumor-resident clones, often undetectable pretreatment in blood, expanded then contracted after pembrolizumab.

The CDR3 runs to 16 residues. Germline lookup yields CDR1 LGHNT and CDR2 FRNRAP. Germline trimming cut 4 bases from V and 7 bases from J; bases unmatched to any gene: 11. Points on this clone: Its antigen is unidentified.

Every patient had mismatch repair deficiency by PCR or immunohistochemistry. A few pembrolizumab responders had their TCRs sequenced. Some clones are missing from TCRdb's copy, which holds only in-frame ones; the method was immunoSEQ multiplex PCR. Counted here are some 120,000 clones, 85% to 90% occurring once; the ten biggest clones make up roughly 12%. Specimen: peripheral blood, collected 44 weeks after starting pembrolizumab. The rearrangement uses TRBV12-5 and TRBJ2-1, with 9 bases lining up with TRBD2. The sequence came from an adult with mismatch repair-deficient cancer. CDR3 DNA sequence: TGTGCTAGTGGTTCGCTTTTTAGCGGGGGAGCGAATGAGCAGTTCTTC. It codes for CASGSLFSGGANEQFF.